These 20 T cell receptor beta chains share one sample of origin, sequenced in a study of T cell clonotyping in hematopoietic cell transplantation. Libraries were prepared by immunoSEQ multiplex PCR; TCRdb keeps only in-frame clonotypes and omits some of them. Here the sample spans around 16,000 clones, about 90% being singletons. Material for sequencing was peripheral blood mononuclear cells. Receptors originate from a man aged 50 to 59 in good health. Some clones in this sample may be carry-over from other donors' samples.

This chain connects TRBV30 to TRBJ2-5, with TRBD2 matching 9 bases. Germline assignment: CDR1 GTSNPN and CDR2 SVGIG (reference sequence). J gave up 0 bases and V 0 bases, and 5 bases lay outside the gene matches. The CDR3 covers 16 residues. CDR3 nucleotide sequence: TGTGCCTGGAGTGTCGGACTAGCGACCCACCAAGAGACCCAGTACTTC. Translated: CAWSVGLATHQETQYF.

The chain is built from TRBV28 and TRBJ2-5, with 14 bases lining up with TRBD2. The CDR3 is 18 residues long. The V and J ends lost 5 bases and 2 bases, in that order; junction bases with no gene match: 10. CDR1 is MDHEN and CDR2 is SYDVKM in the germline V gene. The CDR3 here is CASSPRTSGGLWQETQYF. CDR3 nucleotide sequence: TGTGCCAGCAGTCCCCGGACTAGCGGGGGGTTGTGGCAAGAGACCCAGTACTTC.

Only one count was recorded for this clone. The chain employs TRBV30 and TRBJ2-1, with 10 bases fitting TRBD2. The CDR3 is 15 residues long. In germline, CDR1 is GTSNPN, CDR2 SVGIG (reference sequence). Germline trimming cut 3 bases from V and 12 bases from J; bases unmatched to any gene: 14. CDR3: CAWRRGLAGAEGQFF. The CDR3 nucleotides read TGTGCCTGGAGAAGGGGGCTAGCGGGGGCCGAAGGGCAGTTCTTC.

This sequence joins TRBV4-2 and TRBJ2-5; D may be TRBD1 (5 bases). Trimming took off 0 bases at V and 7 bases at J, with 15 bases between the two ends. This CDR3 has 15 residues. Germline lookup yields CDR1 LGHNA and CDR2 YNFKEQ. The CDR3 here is CASSQDGQGLGTQYF. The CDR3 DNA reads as TGTGCCAGCAGCCAAGATGGGCAGGGTTTAGGGACCCAGTACTTC.

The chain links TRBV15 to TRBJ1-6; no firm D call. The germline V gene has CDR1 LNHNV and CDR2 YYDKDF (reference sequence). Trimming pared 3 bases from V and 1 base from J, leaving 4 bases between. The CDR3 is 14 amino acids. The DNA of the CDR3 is TGTGCCACCAGCAGTGGGTCCTATAATTCACCCCTCCACTTT. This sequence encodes CATSSGSYNSPLHF.

The CDR3 reads CASSSLGFSGNTIYF. CDR3 bases: TGTGCCAGCAGTTCCCTGGGGTTCTCTGGAAACACCATATATTTT. This sequence joins TRBV25-1 and TRBJ1-3; D not certain. Trimming removed 5 bases at V and 0 bases at J, with 11 bases between. Germline V gives CDR1 MGHDK, CDR2 SYGVNS. There are 15 residues in the CDR3.

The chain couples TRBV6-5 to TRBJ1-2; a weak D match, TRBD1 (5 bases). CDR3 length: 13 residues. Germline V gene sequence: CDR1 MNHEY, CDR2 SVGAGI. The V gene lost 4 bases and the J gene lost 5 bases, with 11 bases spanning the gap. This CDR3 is CASSSPGSYGYTF. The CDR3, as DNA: TGTGCCAGCAGTTCCCCAGGGTCGTATGGCTACACCTTC.

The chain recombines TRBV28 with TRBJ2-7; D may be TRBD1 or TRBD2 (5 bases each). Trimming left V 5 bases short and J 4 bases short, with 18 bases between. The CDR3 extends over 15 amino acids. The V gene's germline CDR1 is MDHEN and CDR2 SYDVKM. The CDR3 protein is CASSNPTGPIYEQYF. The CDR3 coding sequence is TGTGCCAGCAGTAACCCTACGGGACCGATATACGAGCAGTACTTC. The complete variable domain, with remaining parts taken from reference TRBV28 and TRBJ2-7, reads DVKVTQSSRYLVKRTGEKVFLECVQDMDHENMFWYRQDPGLGLRLIYFSYDVKMKEKGDIPEGYSVSREKKERFSLILESASTNQTSMYLCASSNPTGPIYEQYFGPGTRLTVT.

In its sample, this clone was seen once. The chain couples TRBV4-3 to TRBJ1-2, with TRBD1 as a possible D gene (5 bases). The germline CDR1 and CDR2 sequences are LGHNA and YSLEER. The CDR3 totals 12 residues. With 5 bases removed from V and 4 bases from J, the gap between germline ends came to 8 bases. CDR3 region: CASSRDSYGYTF. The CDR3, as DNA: TGCGCCAGCAGCAGAGACAGCTATGGCTACACCTTC.

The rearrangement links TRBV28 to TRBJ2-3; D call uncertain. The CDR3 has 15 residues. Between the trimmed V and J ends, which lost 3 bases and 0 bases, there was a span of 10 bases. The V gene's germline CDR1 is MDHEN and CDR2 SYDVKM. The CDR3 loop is CASSFQGYSTDTQYF. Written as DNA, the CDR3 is TGTGCCAGCAGTTTTCAAGGATATAGCACAGATACGCAGTATTTT.

DNA of the CDR3: TGTGCCAGCCGGGGCGTTAGCTATGGCTACACCTTC. It is translated as CASRGVSYGYTF. The chain has TRBV6-5 and TRBJ1-2; possibly TRBD1 for D (5 bases). Trimming removed 8 bases at V and 4 bases at J, with 11 bases between. Per germline, CDR1 MNHEY and CDR2 SVGAGI. This CDR3 has 12 amino acids.

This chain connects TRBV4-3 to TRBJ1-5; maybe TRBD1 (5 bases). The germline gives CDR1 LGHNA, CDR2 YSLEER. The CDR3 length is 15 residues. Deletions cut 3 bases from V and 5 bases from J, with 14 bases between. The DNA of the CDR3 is TGCGCCAGCAGCCAGGAGGGGAGAGGCGATCAGCCCCAGCATTTT. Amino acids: CASSQEGRGDQPQHF.

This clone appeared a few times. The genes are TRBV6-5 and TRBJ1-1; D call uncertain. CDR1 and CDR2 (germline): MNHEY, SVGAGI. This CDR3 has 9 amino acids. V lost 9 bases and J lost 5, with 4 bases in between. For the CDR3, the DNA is TGTGCCAGTCCGACTGAAGCTTTCTTT. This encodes CASPTEAFF.

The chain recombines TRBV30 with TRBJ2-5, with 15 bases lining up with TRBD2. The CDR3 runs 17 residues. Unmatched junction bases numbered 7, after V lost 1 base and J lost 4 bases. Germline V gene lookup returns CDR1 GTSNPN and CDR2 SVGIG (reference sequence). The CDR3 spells CAWSEGLAGGPGETQYF. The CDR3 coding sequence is TGTGCCTGGAGTGAAGGACTAGCGGGGGGGCCGGGAGAGACCCAGTACTTC. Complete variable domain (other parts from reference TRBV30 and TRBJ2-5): SQTIHQWPATLVQPVGSPLSLECTVEGTSNPNLYWYRQAAGRGLQLLFYSVGIGQISSEVPQNLSASRPQDRQFILSSKKLLLSDSGFYLCAWSEGLAGGPGETQYFGPGTRLLVL.

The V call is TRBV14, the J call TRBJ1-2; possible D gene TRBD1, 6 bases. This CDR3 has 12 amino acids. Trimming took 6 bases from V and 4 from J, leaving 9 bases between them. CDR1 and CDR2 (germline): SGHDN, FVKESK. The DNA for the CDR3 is TGTGCCAGCAGGCAGACAGGCTATGGCTACACCTTC. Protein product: CASRQTGYGYTF.

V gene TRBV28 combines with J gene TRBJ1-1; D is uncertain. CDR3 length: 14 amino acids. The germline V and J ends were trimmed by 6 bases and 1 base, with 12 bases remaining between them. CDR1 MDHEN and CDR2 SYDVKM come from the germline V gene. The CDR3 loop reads CASSRRQKNTEAFF. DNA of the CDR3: TGTGCCAGCAGCCGGCGGCAGAAGAACACTGAAGCTTTCTTT.

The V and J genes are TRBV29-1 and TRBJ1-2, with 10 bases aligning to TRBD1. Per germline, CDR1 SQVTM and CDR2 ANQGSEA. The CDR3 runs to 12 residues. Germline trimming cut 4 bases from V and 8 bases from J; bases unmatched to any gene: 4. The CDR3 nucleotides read TGCAGCGTTGGGGACAGGGGAAACGGCTACACCTTC. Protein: CSVGDRGNGYTF.

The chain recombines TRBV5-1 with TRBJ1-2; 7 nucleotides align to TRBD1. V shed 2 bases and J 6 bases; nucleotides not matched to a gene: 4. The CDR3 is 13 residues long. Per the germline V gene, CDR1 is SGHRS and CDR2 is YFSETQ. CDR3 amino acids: CASSFGRGNGYTF. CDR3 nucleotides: TGCGCCAGCAGCTTTGGCAGGGGGAATGGCTACACCTTC.

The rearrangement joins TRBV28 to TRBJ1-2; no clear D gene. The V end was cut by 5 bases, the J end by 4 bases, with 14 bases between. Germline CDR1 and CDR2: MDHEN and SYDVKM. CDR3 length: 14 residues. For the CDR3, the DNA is TGTGCCAGCAGTGGCAGCCTTATCCCCTATGGCTACACCTTC. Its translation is CASSGSLIPYGYTF.

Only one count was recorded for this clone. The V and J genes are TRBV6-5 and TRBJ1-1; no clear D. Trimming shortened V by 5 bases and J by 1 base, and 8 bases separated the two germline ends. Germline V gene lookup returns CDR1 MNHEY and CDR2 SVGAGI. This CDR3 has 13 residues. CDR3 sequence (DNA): TGTGCCAGCAGTGGCATCGAGAACACTGAAGCTTTCTTT. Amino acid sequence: CASSGIENTEAFF.